The count of the clone carrying this T cell receptor (beta chain) is one. Its matching antigen is unknown. The data belong to a study of shared clonotypes between healthy human individuals. Findings and limits, study-wide: Larger richness was generally estimated for naive than memory subsets. Only blood was sampled; tissue repertoires likely differ. Generation probability values for non-shared clonotypes were lower than those for clonotypes shared by all four donors. Rarefaction gave evidence that sorted-subset sequencing remained incomplete despite large depth.

This CDR3 has 18 amino acids. V lost 2 bases, J lost 1 base, and 4 bases stayed unmatched. From germline, CDR1 is SGHVS and CDR2 FQNEAQ. Generated by immunoSEQ multiplex PCR, the TCRdb table keeps only in-frame clones and is missing some. This sample carries 730,000 or so clones, about two thirds of them seen once, and the ten largest clones take around 1.8%. The TCR was taken from a woman in her 30s in good health. The chain couples TRBV7-8 to TRBJ2-5, with 16 bases fitting TRBD2. Sequencing was done on a sample of memory CD4+ T cells sorted from blood. The sample's subset: CD45RA-negative fraction. The CDR3 DNA reads TGTGCCAGCAGCTTAAGGGGACTAGCGGGAGGGGTCCAAGAGACCCAGTACTTC. Translated, it gives CASSLRGLAGGVQETQYF.